This T cell receptor beta chain was retrieved from a study of Graves' ophthalmopathy and Graves' hyperthyroidism. General study results and limits: Blood contained most expanded thyroid clonotypes exceeding 0.001 frequency.

Having ophthalmopathy, the donors showed moderate-to-severe activity, CAS ≥3 and NOSPECS ≥4, with disease lasting under 3 months. Thyroid ultrasound, orbital computed tomography, TRAb, serum thyroxine and clinical symptoms formed the basis of diagnosis. Amplification of TCR beta CDR3 regions used RNA transcripts. HTBI primers were used in a first-round RT-PCR, which preceded a second-round multiplex PCR. TCRdb re-called the multiplex PCR reads through MiXCR, storing one row per CDR3 protein. The sample lists about 480,000 distinct CDR3 sequences, around 14% seen once, with over 8% in the top ten. This clonotype was observed at least ten times. Its antigen remains unknown. CDR1 and CDR2 (germline): SEHNR, FQNEAQ (reference sequence). The CDR3 is made up of 12 amino acids. V lost 5 bases and J lost 7; bases outside the gene matches: 2.

The TCR was taken from a young woman with Graves' ophthalmopathy. The genes are TRBV7-9 and TRBJ1-5; 7 bases map to TRBD1. Sequencing used blood. The DNA for the CDR3 is TGTGCCAGCAGCGACAGGGAACAGCCCCAGCATTTT. It encodes CASSDREQPQHF.